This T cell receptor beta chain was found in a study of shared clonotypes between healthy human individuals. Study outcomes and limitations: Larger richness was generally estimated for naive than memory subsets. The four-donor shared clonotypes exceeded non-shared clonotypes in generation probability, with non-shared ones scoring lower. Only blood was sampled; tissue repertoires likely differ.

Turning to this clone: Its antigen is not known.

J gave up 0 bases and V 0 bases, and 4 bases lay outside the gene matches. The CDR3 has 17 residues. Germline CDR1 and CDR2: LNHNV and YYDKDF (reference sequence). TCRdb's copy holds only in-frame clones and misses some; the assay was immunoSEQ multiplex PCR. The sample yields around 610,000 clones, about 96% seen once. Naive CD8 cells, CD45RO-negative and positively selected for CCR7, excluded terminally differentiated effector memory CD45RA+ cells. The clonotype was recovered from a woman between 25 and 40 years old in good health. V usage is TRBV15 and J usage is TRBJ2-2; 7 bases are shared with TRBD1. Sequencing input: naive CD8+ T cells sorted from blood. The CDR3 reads CATSRDRTGSNTGELFF. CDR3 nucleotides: TGTGCCACCAGCAGAGACCGGACAGGTTCGAACACCGGGGAGCTGTTTTTT.